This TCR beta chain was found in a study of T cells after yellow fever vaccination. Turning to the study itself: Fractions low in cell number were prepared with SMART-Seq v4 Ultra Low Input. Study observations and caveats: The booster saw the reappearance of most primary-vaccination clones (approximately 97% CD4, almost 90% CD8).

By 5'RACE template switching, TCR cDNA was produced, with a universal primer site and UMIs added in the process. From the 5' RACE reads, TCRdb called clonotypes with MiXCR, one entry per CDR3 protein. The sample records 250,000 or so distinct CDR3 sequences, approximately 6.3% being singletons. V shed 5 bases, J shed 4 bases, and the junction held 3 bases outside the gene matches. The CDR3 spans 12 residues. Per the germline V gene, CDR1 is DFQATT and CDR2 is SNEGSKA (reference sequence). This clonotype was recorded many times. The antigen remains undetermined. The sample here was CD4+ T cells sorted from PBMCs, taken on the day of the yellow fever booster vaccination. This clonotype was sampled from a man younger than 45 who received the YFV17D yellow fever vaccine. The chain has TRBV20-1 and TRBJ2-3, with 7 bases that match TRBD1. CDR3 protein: CSARQGSDTQYF. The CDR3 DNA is TGCAGTGCTCGACAGGGCTCAGATACGCAGTATTTT.